Reported below is one TCR beta chain. Antigen unknown. These data originate in a study of cytomegalovirus exposure and HLA in healthy donors. Germline CDR1 MRHNA, CDR2 SNTAGT. CDR3 length: 15 residues. J was trimmed by 7 bases and V by 3 bases; bases with no gene match: 2. Study findings and constraints: The majority of CMV-associated TCR beta chains were reported as apparently HLA-restricted in a later analysis. Usually a TCR sequence was rare, but some public TCRs were found in many donors.

The PCR was carried out with 60 Vbeta primers and 13 Jbeta primers. Some clones are missing from TCRdb's copy, which holds only in-frame ones; the method was immunoSEQ multiplex PCR. The sample includes some 120,000 clones, about 80% of them seen just once. Unrecorded immune exposures were likely, despite nominal health at sampling. The TCR comes from a man aged 25 to 40 in good health and CMV-seronegative. The specimen was PBMCs. The chain recombines TRBV6-4 with TRBJ2-1, with 14 bases matching TRBD2. CDR3 bases: TGTGCCAGCAGTGAGAGGACTAGCGGGGGGAATGAGCAGTTCTTC. Encoded protein: CASSERTSGGNEQFF.